Described below is a single T cell receptor (beta chain) sequence and its context. Its antigen remains unidentified. Germline CDR1 SGHDT, CDR2 YYEEEE. Trimming removed 3 bases from V and 6 bases from J; junction bases left unmatched: 4. This CDR3 comprises 14 residues. The study ran its PCR with 60 Vbeta and 13 Jbeta primers. Here immunoSEQ multiplex PCR was the method, and the copy in TCRdb shows in-frame clones only, minus some. The sample shows more than 150,000 clones, about three quarters of them seen only once. The data derive from a study of cytomegalovirus exposure and HLA in healthy donors. Study conclusions and caveats: As a later analysis revealed, the rate of TCR association differed by HLA locus, with DRB1 most and HLA-C fewest.

Sequencing input: PBMCs. The receptor was derived from a man aged 50-60 years in good health and CMV-seropositive. J is TRBJ1-5 and V is TRBV5-6, with 9 bases lining up with TRBD1. The CDR3 here is CASSSGTGIQPQHF. The CDR3 nucleotides are TGTGCCAGCAGCTCCGGGACAGGGATTCAGCCCCAGCATTTT.